This is a list of T cell receptor beta chains from one sample in a study of regulatory T cells in long-lasting Graves disease. TCRdb reprocessed the multiplex PCR reads via MiXCR and lists one record per CDR3 protein. Among 530,000 or so distinct CDR3 sequences listed, 13% were seen once. Another study also made use of these data, one on T cells in Graves' hyperthyroidism and ophthalmopathy.

The sample was peripheral blood mononuclear cells (PBMCs), taken at new diagnosis, from a patient treated with antithyroid drugs. The receptor set was obtained from a man aged 30-40 years with Graves disease. CDR3s include the opening cysteine and the closing phenylalanine or tryptophan. The D gene is left open where the match is weak. Clone size is shown for a subset of rows, as once, few, many or a class of expanded clone.

size,J,V,D,DNA,CDR3
-,TRBJ2-1,TRBV18,TRBD2,TGTGCCAGCTCAACCAGTCAGGGACTAGCGGGAGATAATGAGCAGTTCTTC,CASSTSQGLAGDNEQFF
many,TRBJ1-1,TRBV27,TRBD1,TGTGCCAGCAGTCCCGACAGGGGGCCCGGCGCTTTCTTT,CASSPDRGPGAFF
few,TRBJ2-1,TRBV29-1,-,TGCAGCGTTGAAGACACTGTAGGAGATGAGCAGTTCTTC,CSVEDTVGDEQFF
many,TRBJ2-3,TRBV27,-,TGTGCCAGCAGTTCTGACAAGACTAGCACAGATACGCAGTATTTT,CASSSDKTSTDTQYF
many,TRBJ1-1,TRBV6-2/TRBV6-3,TRBD1,TGTGCCAGCAGTTCTCCGGGACAGGGGTTCCCTGAAGCTTTCTTT,CASSSPGQGFPEAFF
many,TRBJ2-7,TRBV7-9,TRBD2,TGTGCCAGCAGCTTAGCATCTCGGACTAGCGGGAGGAGTGAGCAGTACTTC,CASSLASRTSGRSEQYF
many,TRBJ1-4,TRBV12-3/TRBV12-4,-,TGTGCCAGCAGTTTCCAGGGTCCCGTTGGAGAAAAACTGTTTTTT,CASSFQGPVGEKLFF
few,TRBJ2-1,TRBV12-3/TRBV12-4,TRBD2,TGTGCCAGCAGTCCAAAAAGCGGGAGGGACAATGAGCAGTTCTTC,CASSPKSGRDNEQFF
many,TRBJ2-3,TRBV19,TRBD2,TGTGCCAGTAGCCGCGAGTTTGGCGGGAGGCTTGGTACGCAGTATTTT,CASSREFGGRLGTQYF
many,TRBJ2-1,TRBV12-3/TRBV12-4,TRBD2,TGTGCCAGCAGTTGGGGGCGGGGGGCCGGTGAGCAGTTCTTC,CASSWGRGAGEQFF
many,TRBJ1-5,TRBV27,-,TGTGCCAGCAGTTTAAATCTCGGCAATCAGCCCCAGCATTTT,CASSLNLGNQPQHF
many,TRBJ1-5,TRBV20-1,-,TGCAGTGCCCACCACCCTGGCAGCAATCAGCCCCAGCATTTT,CSAHHPGSNQPQHF
few,TRBJ2-7,TRBV5-1,-,TGCGCCAGCAGCCAAAGTCAGGGTTTCCACGAGCAGTACTTC,CASSQSQGFHEQYF
many,TRBJ2-1,TRBV24-1,TRBD1,TGTGCCACCAGTGATCCTGGACAGGGGAGAACCAATGAGCAGTTCTTC,CATSDPGQGRTNEQFF
many,TRBJ1-1,TRBV6-2/TRBV6-3,-,TGTGCCAGCAGTTCCCCCTTCGCTGAAGCTTTCTTT,CASSSPFAEAFF
many,TRBJ1-1,TRBV6-2/TRBV6-3,-,TGTGCCAGCTGGGCCCGCGACAAACTCCCGAGGGCTTTCTTT,CASWARDKLPRAFF
-,TRBJ2-7,TRBV29-1,TRBD2,TGCAGCGTTGAAGCCTCCGGGACTAGTCTCTACGAGCAGTACTTC,CSVEASGTSLYEQYF
few,TRBJ2-1,TRBV20-1,TRBD1,TGCAGTGCTAGTGCCCTTGAGGTGGGACAGGGATACAATGAGCAGTTCTTC,CSASALEVGQGYNEQFF
many,TRBJ2-1,TRBV27,TRBD2,TGTGCCAGCAGTAACCCCCTAGCGGGAGGCACCCATGAGCAGTTCTTC,CASSNPLAGGTHEQFF
few,TRBJ2-1,TRBV5-1,TRBD1,TGCGCCAGCAGCTTTCCCGGGACAGGGGACGGCAATGAGCAGTTCTTC,CASSFPGTGDGNEQFF
many,TRBJ2-1,TRBV12-3/TRBV12-4,-,TGTGCCAGCAGCCAGGGACTCCCGTTCTTC,CASSQGLPFF
-,TRBJ2-7,TRBV2,TRBD1,TGTGCCAGCCTCCCAGGGGGCCGGGACGAGCAGTACTTC,CASLPGGRDEQYF
many,TRBJ2-6,TRBV6-5,TRBD1,TGTGCCAGCAGTTACTCGTCGGACAGGGGCCTATACGGGGCCAACGTCCTGACTTTC,CASSYSSDRGLYGANVLTF
-,TRBJ1-1,TRBV19,-,TGTGCCAGTAAATTCGCCGGCACTGAAGCTTTCTTT,CASKFAGTEAFF
many,TRBJ1-1,TRBV20-1,-,TGCAGTGCTAGAAAGGGGGGGAGTGGGGACACTGAAGCTTTCTTT,CSARKGGSGDTEAFF
many,TRBJ1-1,TRBV19,-,TGTGCCAGTATCATAAGGGGTGGGGGGCTCAGGATTACTGAAGCTTTCTTT,CASIIRGGGLRITEAFF
many,TRBJ1-1,TRBV11-2,-,TGTGCCAGCAGCCAGAAGAGGAGGGTTGCGAACACTGAAGCTTTCTTT,CASSQKRRVANTEAFF
many,TRBJ1-5,TRBV6-1,-,TGTGCCAGCAGTCGGAATAGGGGAAGCAATCAGCCCCAGCATTTT,CASSRNRGSNQPQHF
few,TRBJ1-5,TRBV7-6,-,TGTGCCAGCAGCTTAGGGGTAGGGGGTAGCAATCAGCCCCAGCATTTT,CASSLGVGGSNQPQHF
many,TRBJ2-1,TRBV6-2/TRBV6-3,TRBD1,TGTGCCAGCAGTCTACAGGGGAACAATGAGCAGTTCTTC,CASSLQGNNEQFF
many,TRBJ2-7,TRBV5-1,TRBD2,TGCGCCAGCAGGGGGGGGATAGCCTACGAGCAGTACTTC,CASRGGIAYEQYF
many,TRBJ1-4,TRBV28,-,TGTGCCAGCAGTTTACGACGCGGGTTATCAACTAATGAAAAACTGTTTTTT,CASSLRRGLSTNEKLFF
many,TRBJ1-5,TRBV2,-,TGTGCCAGCAGGGCAACCAGGGGTGACAGCAATCAGCCCCAGCATTTT,CASRATRGDSNQPQHF
many,TRBJ2-3,TRBV28,-,TGTGCCAGCAGTTTAGAGGGGTCGTGGGCAGATACGCAGTATTTT,CASSLEGSWADTQYF
-,TRBJ1-1,TRBV12-3/TRBV12-4,-,TGTGCCAGCAGCCGGCTGGCCAGGAGGAACACTGAAGCTTTCTTT,CASSRLARRNTEAFF
-,TRBJ2-1,TRBV20-1,TRBD2,TGCAGTGCTAGTCTACTAGCGGGAGTCAATGGGCAGTTCTTC,CSASLLAGVNGQFF
few,TRBJ2-7,TRBV10-3,-,TGTGCCATCAGCGTCCCGGCCCAAACCTACGAGCAGTACTTC,CAISVPAQTYEQYF
many,TRBJ1-1,TRBV27,-,TGTGCCAGCAGTTTATACGGGAACCGCGAAGCTTTCTTT,CASSLYGNREAFF
few,TRBJ2-5,TRBV12-5,TRBD2,TGTGCTAGTGGTTTGGTACTACGCGGGACGGGGGGAGAGACCCAGTACTTC,CASGLVLRGTGGETQYF
-,TRBJ2-1,TRBV7-9,-,TGTGCCAGCAGCTTAGTATTGGATGAGCAGTTCTTC,CASSLVLDEQFF
-,TRBJ2-7,TRBV12-3/TRBV12-4,-,TGTGGCAGCAGCCTGCTGACCCGGCTCGAGCAGTACTTC,CGSSLLTRLEQYF
many,TRBJ1-2,TRBV2,-,TGTGCCAGCAGTAGGCAGCAACAGATCAACTATGGCTACACCTTC,CASSRQQQINYGYTF
-,TRBJ2-1,TRBV7-9,-,TGTGCCAGCAGCCCCAGGGGACTACATCCCAATGAGCAGTTCTTC,CASSPRGLHPNEQFF
-,TRBJ2-1,TRBV2,TRBD2,TGTGCCAGCAGTGGCGGGACTAGGGGAGTGAATGAGCAGTTCTTC,CASSGGTRGVNEQFF
-,TRBJ1-2,TRBV20-1,-,TGCAGTGCTAGATCCAGCGGGGGCGGAATAAACTATGGCTACACCTTC,CSARSSGGGINYGYTF